The present T cell receptor (beta chain) was sequenced within a study of T cell changes during pregnancy in multiple sclerosis (dated by TCRdb to about 2019). With regard to the full study: Changes in the T cell repertoire over the course of pregnancy were examined in this study in women with multiple sclerosis.

At the junction V is shortened by 11 bases and J by 6 bases, with 23 bases in between. From cysteine to phenylalanine, the CDR3 is 14 amino acids long. The only DNA kept is the CDR3, 42 bases in frame from the first base. The germline V gene supplies CDR1 ENHRY and CDR2 SYGVKD. A note on this clone: No antigen is known for it. No quality values exist for individual bases; no much larger clone is one base distant.

The library was built by means of the immunoSEQ multiplex PCR assay. TCRdb re-hosts the immuneACCESS table, in-frame sequences only. Its copies lack some clones; in the studies checked, an unresolved V gene accounts for under half of them, and the cause for the rest is not known. The sample yields over 100,000 clones; 92% were counted once. The ten biggest clones cover approximately 1.4% of the sample. In this chain, TRBV10-3 is recombined with TRBJ2-7; a tentative D call is TRBD1 (6 bases match). Specimen: peripheral blood, collected in the third trimester of pregnancy. The sequence was obtained from a female donor with multiple sclerosis, enrolled in a pregnancy study. CDR3 loop: CAGRGDTSGAEQYF. DNA sequence: TGTGCCGGCCGAGGGGACACCTCCGGAGCCGAGCAGTACTTC.